This record concerns one T cell receptor (beta chain) sequence. As yet, its antigen is unknown. V gave up 6 bases and J gave up 5 bases, with 13 bases separating them. The CDR3 has 13 amino acids. These data come from a study of T cell repertoires in cytomegalovirus infection. Study as a whole: Through public TCR beta signatures, both CMV infection and matching HLA type were indicated.

Notes on the study in general: Totalled public TCR beta family frequency picked out people who carried CMV plus the relevant HLA. CMV-specific TCR beta clonotypes restricted by HLA-C dominated the ex vivo response.

TCRdb re-derived calls from the reads in MiXCR, one entry per CDR3 protein. The data show 50,000 to 65,000 distinct CDR3 sequences, with 20% seen just once and about two thirds held by the top ten. The sequencing used CD8+ T cells from cultured PBMCs, collected from culture after CMV antigen stimulation. This chain links TRBV12-3 or TRBV12-4 with TRBJ2-5; D is tentatively TRBD1 or TRBD2 (5 bases each). The sequence derives from a human donor in good health (CMV status not recorded). Some clones in this sample may be carry-over from other donors' samples. The CDR3 coding sequence is TGTGCCAGCAGGGGGGACGGATGGGAGACCCAGTACTTC. Residues: CASRGDGWETQYF.